This T cell receptor (beta chain) was identified during a study of molecular identifiers for immune sequencing clone quantification. Study-wide results and caveats: Jurkat TCR RNA spiked in from one cell (amid approximately 1 million naive cells) was reportedly detectable.

In germline, CDR1 is SGHRS, CDR2 YFSETQ. This CDR3 has 13 residues. Trimming left V 0 bases short and J 4 bases short, with 5 bases between. TCRdb used MiXCR to reprocess the PCR reads, holding one entry per CDR3 protein. The data contain about 640,000 distinct CDR3 sequences, around 20% of them seen just once; the ten biggest clones take up roughly 0.9%. RNA fractions of 10%, 30% or 50% and about 18,000 to 1,000,000 sorted cells were the source of naive CD8 libraries. This clonotype was seen many times. No antigen is known for it. The chain carries TRBV5-1 and TRBJ2-1; D call uncertain. This TCR was sampled from a human donor in good health. Some libraries in this study had Jurkat cell RNA spiked in. Material for sequencing was naive CD8+ T cells from blood, with Jurkat cell RNA spiked in. Subset of the sample: FACS-sorted CD8+CD4-CCR7+CD45RA+ naive T cells. The CDR3 DNA reads as TGCGCCAGCAGCTTGGTCCCGTACAATGAGCAGTTCTTC. Translated: CASSLVPYNEQFF. The whole variable domain, remainder taken from reference TRBV5-1 and TRBJ2-1, is KAGVTQTPRYLIKTRGQQVTLSCSPISGHRSVSWYQQTPGQGLQFLFEYFSETQRNKGNFPGRFSGRQFSNSRSEMNVSTLELGDSALYLCASSLVPYNEQFFGPGTRLTVL.